Here is one T cell receptor beta chain with its context. The sample belongs to a study of blood T cell repertoires in COVID-19. Study context: In each case, the material was cDNA or gDNA derived from T cells, B-cell-depleted T cells, or PBMCs.

The germline gives CDR1 SGDLS, CDR2 YYNGEE. The CDR3 length is 16 residues. Trimming removed 4 bases from V and 10 bases from J; junction bases left unmatched: 14. Per the original methods: Estimation of nucleated cell counts relied on the amplification of reference gene primers. The repertoire was sequenced with immunoSEQ multiplex PCR; TCRdb's copy has only in-frame clones and lacks some. The D gene and trimming were derived from the DNA, and the V and J assignments and clone size from that table. This table has approximately 210,000 clones, less than 90% appearing once. The source is a man aged 35 to 55 with active or convalescent COVID-19. Source material: peripheral blood. The V call is TRBV9, the J call TRBJ2-1, with 10 bases that match TRBD2. The chain's CDR3 is CASSPRGSGRYREQFF. The CDR3 nucleotides are TGTGCCAGCAGCCCCCGCGGTAGCGGGAGGTATCGGGAGCAGTTCTTC.